Detailed here is one TCR beta chain. Its target is not known. The investigators reverse transcribed all of the isolated RNA, so they sequenced expressed TCRB transcripts. Mean read depth for naive, central memory and regulatory T cell samples was approximately 3.57 million reads. TCRdb keeps only in-frame clones here, not all; method: immunoSEQ multiplex PCR. The data contain 130,000 to 150,000 clones, around 13% of them singletons. This specimen belongs to a study of beta chain features in type 1 diabetes. Points from the study as a whole: People with Type 1 diabetes carried modestly yet significantly shorter TCRB CDR3s in all four CD4+ subsets.

Germline V gene lookup returns CDR1 SGHTA and CDR2 FQGNSA. Deletions cut 5 bases from V and 0 bases from J, with 17 bases between. The CDR3 is made up of 17 amino acids. The sequenced material came from central memory CD4+ T cells from blood. This rearrangement joins TRBV7-2 to TRBJ1-5, with a tentative D call TRBD1 (5 bases). This clonotype was obtained from a man aged 18 to 29 with type 1 diabetes. In DNA form, the CDR3 reads TGTGCCAGCAGCCCACCCATGGGGGGGTATAGCAATCAGCCCCAGCATTTT. This gives the protein CASSPPMGGYSNQPQHF.